The 27 T cell receptor beta chains below were found in one sample sequenced in a study of CD8 T cells in Susac syndrome (dated 2019 in TCRdb). Libraries came from the immunoSEQ multiplex PCR assay. RNA was extracted using the RNeasy kit, and about 0.5 to 1 ug of the RNA was reverse transcribed with random hexamers. TCRdb passed the public sequencing reads through fastp at Q25 and MiXCR, retaining productive beta sequences. A single entry per CDR3 protein holds the most common genes and DNA from its merged rows. This sample comprises some 140,000 distinct CDR3 sequences, about 93% of them detected only once. Together, the top ten hold approximately 0.24% of the sample. The specimen was CD8+ T cells from PBMCs. Every receptor here comes from a human donor with multiple sclerosis.

The genes are TRBV19 and TRBJ1-5; the match to TRBD1 covers 7 bases. Germline V gene lookup returns CDR1 LNHDA and CDR2 SQIVND (reference sequence). J lost 4 bases, V lost 9 bases, and 3 bases had no gene match. This CDR3 is 12 amino acids long. The CDR3 is CASRDRNQPQHF. The CDR3 DNA reads as TGTGCCAGCCGGGACAGAAATCAGCCCCAGCATTTT.

V gene TRBV7-9 combines with J gene TRBJ2-3, with no clear D. The CDR3 contains 14 residues. Trimming took off 4 bases at V and 6 bases at J, with 14 bases between the two ends. Germline loops: CDR1 SEHNR, CDR2 FQNEAQ (reference sequence). CDR3 nucleotides: TGTGCCAGCAGCTGGAACCCAAAAGAGGATACGCAGTATTTT. Translated: CASSWNPKEDTQYF.

The chain has TRBV20-1 and TRBJ2-1, with D possibly being TRBD2 (6 bases). CDR3 length: 16 amino acids. Germline CDR1 reads DFQATT; CDR2 reads SNEGSKA (reference sequence). The V end was cut by 0 bases, the J end by 3 bases, with 15 bases between. The CDR3 sequence is CSARDPGRLNYNEQFF. The CDR3 coding sequence is TGCAGTGCTAGAGACCCTGGGAGGTTGAACTACAATGAGCAGTTCTTC.

This sequence joins TRBV27 and TRBJ1-5; D is undetermined. CDR1 is MNHEY, CDR2 SMNVEV, per germline (reference sequence). With 5 bases removed from V and 3 bases from J, the gap between germline ends came to 14 bases. The CDR3 consists of 15 residues. The CDR3 loop reads CASSEIEKANQPQHF. In DNA form, the CDR3 reads TGTGCCAGCAGTGAAATCGAAAAAGCCAATCAGCCCCAGCATTTT.

This clonotype was detected only a few times. J is TRBJ2-7 and V is TRBV19; tentative D call: TRBD1 (6 bases). Trimming cost V 9 bases and J 2 bases, with 14 bases left between them. Germline loops: CDR1 LNHDA, CDR2 SQIVND (reference sequence). The CDR3 contains 13 residues. The chain's CDR3 is CASSSGQTYEQYF. The DNA for the CDR3 is TGTGCCAGCAGTTCAGGACAGACCTACGAGCAGTACTTC.

This chain links TRBV30 with TRBJ2-1, with 12 bases fitting TRBD2. J was trimmed by 5 bases and V by 8 bases; bases with no gene match: 4. Per germline, CDR1 GTSNPN and CDR2 SVGIG (reference sequence). This CDR3 has 13 residues. The CDR3 spells CASRLAGDNEQFF. The CDR3 coding sequence is TGTGCCAGTAGACTAGCGGGAGACAATGAGCAGTTCTTC.

The CDR3 here is CASAGAGNTIYF. Here the CDR3 DNA reads TGTGCCAGCGCAGGGGCTGGAAACACCATATATTTT. The V gene is TRBV6-5, the J gene TRBJ1-3; D may be TRBD1 (6 bases). From germline, CDR1 is MNHEY and CDR2 SVGAGI. This CDR3 contains 12 residues. V lost 8 bases to trimming and J lost 2 bases, with 7 bases between them.

The chain has TRBV29-1 and TRBJ2-1; a possible D gene is TRBD1 (5 bases). The CDR3 runs 12 residues. Trimming removed 7 bases from V and 6 bases from J, with 13 bases in between. Germline lookup yields CDR1 SQVTM and CDR2 ANQGSEA. The CDR3 protein is CSAQGAVNEQFF. DNA of the CDR3: TGCAGCGCCCAGGGCGCAGTCAATGAGCAGTTCTTC.

The genes are TRBV7-9 and TRBJ2-3; no firm D call. The CDR3 is 15 residues long. Germline CDR1 reads SEHNR; CDR2 reads FQNEAQ (reference sequence). Trimming shortened V by 7 bases and J by 2 bases, and 16 bases separated the two germline ends. CDR3 sequence reads: CASIPRTGFTDTQYF. DNA of the CDR3: TGTGCCAGCATCCCGAGGACGGGTTTCACAGATACGCAGTATTTT.

This chain links TRBV24-1 with TRBJ2-2; D unresolved. V dropped 5 bases and J dropped 3 bases, with 6 bases sitting between them. From germline, CDR1 is KGHDR and CDR2 SFDVKD. CDR3 size: 13 residues. CDR3 coding DNA: TGTGCCACCAGTGCCGGAGACACCGGGGAGCTGTTTTTT. It codes for CATSAGDTGELFF.

The chain has TRBV29-1 and TRBJ2-7, with 9 bases aligning to TRBD2. Germline lookup yields CDR1 SQVTM and CDR2 ANQGSEA. There are 12 residues in the CDR3. V lost 7 bases, J lost 5 bases, and 6 bases stayed unmatched. The CDR3: CSASGTSNEQYF. The CDR3, as DNA: TGCAGCGCTTCCGGGACTAGCAACGAGCAGTACTTC.

The J gene is TRBJ2-3, the V gene TRBV7-3, with TRBD2 matching 11 bases. The CDR3 is 16 amino acids. V dropped 2 bases and J dropped 0; count of bases not matched to a gene: 1. Germline V gives CDR1 SGHTA, CDR2 FQGTGA. CDR3 DNA sequence: TGTGCCAGCAGCTTAGGGACTAGCGGAAGCACAGATACGCAGTATTTT. It specifies CASSLGTSGSTDTQYF.

The sample holds one count of this clonotype. The J gene is TRBJ2-7, the V gene TRBV5-1; no clear D. Per the germline V gene, CDR1 is SGHRS and CDR2 is YFSETQ. The ends were cut back, 2 bases at V and 6 bases at J, with 9 bases in the middle. This CDR3 is 12 amino acids long. The chain's CDR3 is CASSFSSSEQYF. The CDR3 region has the DNA TGCGCCAGCAGCTTTTCCTCTTCCGAGCAGTACTTC.

The chain recombines TRBV9 with TRBJ2-5, with 7 bases identical to TRBD2. Per the germline V gene, CDR1 is SGDLS and CDR2 is YYNGEE. This CDR3 is 17 amino acids long. V lost 3 bases, J lost 4 bases, and 15 bases stayed unmatched. For the CDR3, the DNA is TGTGCCAGCAGCGCGGGGAGGACTAGTTATTTGAGAGAGACCCAGTACTTC. It yields the protein CASSAGRTSYLRETQYF.

The chain links TRBV15 to TRBJ2-7, with D perhaps TRBD1 or TRBD2 (5 bases each). Trimming shortened V by 1 base and J by 5 bases, and 15 bases separated the two germline ends. This CDR3 spans 15 amino acids. Germline CDR1 and CDR2: LNHNV and YYDKDF (reference sequence). The CDR3 DNA reads TGTGCCACCAGCAGAGCCCGGGACGTAGTGGACGAGCAGTACTTC. This encodes CATSRARDVVDEQYF.

The chain is built from TRBV15 and TRBJ2-1; TRBD1 aligns across 10 bases. The CDR3 is made up of 15 amino acids. Per germline, CDR1 LNHNV and CDR2 YYDKDF (reference sequence). J lost 15 bases, V lost 2 bases, and 13 bases had no gene match. In nucleotides, the CDR3 is TGTGCCACCAGCAGACCGGGACAGGGGCTCGGAAGGGTGTTCTTC. Residues: CATSRPGQGLGRVFF.

This clonotype was counted a single time. The chain is built from TRBV30 and TRBJ2-7; D remains unclear. V lost 3 bases and J lost 6, with 12 bases in between. Germline V gene lookup returns CDR1 GTSNPN and CDR2 SVGIG (reference sequence). The length of the CDR3 is 12 residues. CDR3 region: CAWSAKILEQYF. The CDR3 DNA is TGTGCCTGGAGCGCCAAAATCCTCGAGCAGTACTTC.

The chain links TRBV7-2 to TRBJ2-3; the match to TRBD2 covers 8 bases. J lost 5 bases, V lost 5 bases, and 12 bases had no gene match. Germline lookup yields CDR1 SGHTA and CDR2 FQGNSA. CDR3 size: 16 residues. CDR3 sequence: CASSPTGGRSQDTQYF. The CDR3 DNA reads as TGTGCCAGCAGCCCCACTGGCGGGAGGTCTCAAGATACGCAGTATTTT.

The V call is TRBV12-3 or TRBV12-4, the J call TRBJ1-4, with D unresolved. V was clipped by 7 bases and J by 5 bases, with 11 bases between them. The CDR3 is 13 amino acids. CDR3: CASTLMGNEKLFF. The DNA for the CDR3 is TGTGCCAGCACACTAATGGGAAATGAAAAACTGTTTTTT.

The chain is built from TRBV29-1 and TRBJ2-7; D ambiguous. CDR3 length equals 13 residues. Germline CDR1 and CDR2: SQVTM and ANQGSEA. With 6 bases removed from V and 1 base from J, the gap between germline ends came to 13 bases. The CDR3 loop is CSVALGLSYEQYF. DNA of the CDR3: TGCAGCGTCGCTCTCGGCCTATCCTACGAGCAGTACTTC.

The chain uses TRBV6-5 and TRBJ1-1; a weak D match, TRBD1 (5 bases). V lost 6 bases, J lost 1 base, and 12 bases lay in between. This CDR3 is 14 amino acids long. Germline loops: CDR1 MNHEY, CDR2 SVGAGI. CDR3 loop: CASRSTGENTEAFF. In DNA form, the CDR3 reads TGTGCCAGCAGGTCCACAGGAGAGAACACTGAAGCTTTCTTT.

V and J are TRBV4-3 and TRBJ2-7; 7 bases match TRBD2. This CDR3 comprises 15 residues. The ends lost 3 bases at V and 3 bases at J; junction bases unmatched: 8. Germline-derived CDR1 and CDR2 are LGHNA and YSLEER. CDR3 in DNA: TGCGCCAGCAGCCAGGCCTGGGGAGGGGTCTACGAGCAGTACTTC. Translated, it gives CASSQAWGGVYEQYF.

The rearrangement joins TRBV27 to TRBJ1-5; no firm D call. With 4 bases removed from V and 3 bases from J, the gap between germline ends came to 7 bases. Germline V gene sequence: CDR1 MNHEY, CDR2 SMNVEV (reference sequence). The CDR3 totals 13 residues. The CDR3 DNA is TGTGCCAGCAGTTGGGCGTTCAATCAGCCCCAGCATTTT. This gives the protein CASSWAFNQPQHF.

The CDR3 DNA reads TGTGCCAGCAGCTTAAGGGGTCTAGCGCTTTACAATGAGCAGTTCTTC. Amino acids: CASSLRGLALYNEQFF. The chain links TRBV13 to TRBJ2-1; D might be TRBD2 (6 bases). Germline V CDR1 and CDR2: PRHDT, FYEKMQ (reference sequence). This CDR3 contains 16 residues. V lost 2 bases, J lost 4 bases, and 15 bases lay in between.

This chain links TRBV5-1 with TRBJ2-7, with a possible D match to TRBD2 (5 bases). Germline lookup yields CDR1 SGHRS and CDR2 YFSETQ. V gave up 3 bases and J gave up 0 bases, with 10 bases separating them. CDR3 length: 14 amino acids. The CDR3, as DNA: TGCGCCAGCAGCTGGGCGGGCCTCTCCTACGAGCAGTACTTC. It translates to CASSWAGLSYEQYF. Drawing the rest from reference TRBV5-1 and TRBJ2-7, the complete variable domain is KAGVTQTPRYLIKTRGQQVTLSCSPISGHRSVSWYQQTPGQGLQFLFEYFSETQRNKGNFPGRFSGRQFSNSRSEMNVSTLELGDSALYLCASSWAGLSYEQYFGPGTRLTVT.

V is TRBV4-1 and J is TRBJ1-1; D not resolved. V was trimmed by 0 bases and J by 4 bases, leaving 12 bases between them. Looked up from germline, CDR1 is MGHRA and CDR2 is YSYEKL. The CDR3 extends over 15 amino acids. This CDR3 reads CASSQDLGDGTEAFF. In DNA, the CDR3 is TGCGCCAGCAGCCAAGATCTGGGCGACGGCACTGAAGCTTTCTTT.

The J gene is TRBJ2-5, the V gene TRBV28; TRBD1 agrees at 8 bases. Losses at the gene ends were 6 bases for V and 5 bases for J; bases not matched to a gene: 8. This CDR3 contains 14 residues. The germline V gene encodes CDR1 MDHEN and CDR2 SYDVKM. Written as DNA, the CDR3 is TGTGCCAGCAGCCCAGCAGGGGGCGTCGAGACCCAGTACTTC. This encodes CASSPAGGVETQYF.